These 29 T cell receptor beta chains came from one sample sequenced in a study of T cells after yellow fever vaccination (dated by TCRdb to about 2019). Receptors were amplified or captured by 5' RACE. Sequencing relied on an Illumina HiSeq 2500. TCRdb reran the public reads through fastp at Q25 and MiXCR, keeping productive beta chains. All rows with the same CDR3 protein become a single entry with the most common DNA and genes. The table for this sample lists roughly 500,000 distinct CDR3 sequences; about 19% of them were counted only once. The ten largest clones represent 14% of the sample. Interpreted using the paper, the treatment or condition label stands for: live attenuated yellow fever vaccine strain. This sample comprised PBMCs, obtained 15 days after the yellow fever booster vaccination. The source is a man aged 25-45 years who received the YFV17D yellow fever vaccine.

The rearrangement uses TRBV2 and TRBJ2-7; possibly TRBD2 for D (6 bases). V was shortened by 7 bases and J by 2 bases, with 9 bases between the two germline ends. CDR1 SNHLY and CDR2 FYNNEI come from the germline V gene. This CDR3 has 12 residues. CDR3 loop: CASMPGAYEQYF. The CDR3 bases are TGTGCCAGCATGCCGGGGGCCTACGAGCAGTACTTC.

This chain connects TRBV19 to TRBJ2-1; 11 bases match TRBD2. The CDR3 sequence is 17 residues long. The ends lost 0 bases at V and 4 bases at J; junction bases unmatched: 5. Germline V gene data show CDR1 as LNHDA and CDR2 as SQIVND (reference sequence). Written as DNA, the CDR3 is TGTGCCAGTAGTATAGATGTGGGGACTAGCGGATACAATGAGCAGTTCTTC. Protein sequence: CASSIDVGTSGYNEQFF.

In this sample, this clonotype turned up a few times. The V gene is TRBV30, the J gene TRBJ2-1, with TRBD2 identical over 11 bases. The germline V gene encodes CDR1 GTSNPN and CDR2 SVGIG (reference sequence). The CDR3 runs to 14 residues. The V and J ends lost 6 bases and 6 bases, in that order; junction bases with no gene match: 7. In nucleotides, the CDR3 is TGTGCCTGCCCGACTAGCGGGATAGGCAATGAGCAGTTCTTC. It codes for CACPTSGIGNEQFF.

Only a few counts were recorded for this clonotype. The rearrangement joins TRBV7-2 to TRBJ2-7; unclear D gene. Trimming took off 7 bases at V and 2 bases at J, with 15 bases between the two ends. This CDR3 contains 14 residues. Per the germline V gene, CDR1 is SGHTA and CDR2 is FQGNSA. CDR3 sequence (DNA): TGTGCCAGCAAACCCAGGACCCTTACCTACGAGCAGTACTTC. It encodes CASKPRTLTYEQYF. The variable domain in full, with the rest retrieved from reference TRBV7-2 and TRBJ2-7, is GAGVSQSPSNKVTEKGKDVELRCDPISGHTALYWYRQSLGQGLEFLIYFQGNSAPDKSGLPSDRFSAERTGGSVSTLTIQRTQQEDSAVYLCASKPRTLTYEQYFGPGTRLTVT.

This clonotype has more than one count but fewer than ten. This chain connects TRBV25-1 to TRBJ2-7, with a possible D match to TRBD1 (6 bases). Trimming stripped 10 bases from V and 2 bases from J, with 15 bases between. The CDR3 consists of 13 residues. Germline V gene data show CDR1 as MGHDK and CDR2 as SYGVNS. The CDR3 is CAIQPTGAYEQYF. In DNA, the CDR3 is TGTGCCATTCAACCGACAGGAGCCTACGAGCAGTACTTC.

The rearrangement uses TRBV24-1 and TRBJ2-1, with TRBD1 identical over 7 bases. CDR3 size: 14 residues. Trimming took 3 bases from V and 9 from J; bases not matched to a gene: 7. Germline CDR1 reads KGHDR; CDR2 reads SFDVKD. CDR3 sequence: CATSDRTGVSEQFF. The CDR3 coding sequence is TGTGCCACCAGTGATCGAACAGGGGTAAGTGAGCAGTTCTTC.

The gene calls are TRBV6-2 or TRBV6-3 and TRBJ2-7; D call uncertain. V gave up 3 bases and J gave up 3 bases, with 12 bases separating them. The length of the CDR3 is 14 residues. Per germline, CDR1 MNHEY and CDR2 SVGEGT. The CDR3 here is CASSYGLLSYEQYF. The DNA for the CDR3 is TGTGCCAGCAGTTATGGGCTTTTGAGCTACGAGCAGTACTTC.

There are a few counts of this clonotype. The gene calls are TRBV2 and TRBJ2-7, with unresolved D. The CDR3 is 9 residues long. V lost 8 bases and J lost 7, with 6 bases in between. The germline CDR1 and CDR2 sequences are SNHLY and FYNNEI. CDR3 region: CASGVEQYF. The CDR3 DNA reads TGTGCCAGCGGCGTAGAGCAGTACTTC.

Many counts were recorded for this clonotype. CDR3 amino acids: CASSLRSRSYEQYF. The CDR3 DNA reads as TGTGCCAGCAGTTTAAGGAGCCGGTCCTACGAGCAGTACTTC. The chain employs TRBV12-3 or TRBV12-4 and TRBJ2-7; D remains unclear. The V end was cut by 2 bases, the J end by 1 base, with 9 bases between. The CDR3 consists of 14 residues.

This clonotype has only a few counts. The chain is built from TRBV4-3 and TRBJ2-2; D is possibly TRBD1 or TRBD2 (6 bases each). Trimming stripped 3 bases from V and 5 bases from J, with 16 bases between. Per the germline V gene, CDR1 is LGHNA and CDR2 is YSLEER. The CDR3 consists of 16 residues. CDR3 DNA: TGCGCCAGCAGCCAGCGGGGCCAGGGGCGAACCGGGGAGCTGTTTTTT. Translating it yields CASSQRGQGRTGELFF.

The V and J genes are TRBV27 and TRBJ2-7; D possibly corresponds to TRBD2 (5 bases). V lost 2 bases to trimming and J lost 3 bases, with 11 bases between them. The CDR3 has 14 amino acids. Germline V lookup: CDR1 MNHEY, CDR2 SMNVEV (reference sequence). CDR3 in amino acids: CASSLGGLNYEQYF. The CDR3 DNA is TGTGCCAGCAGTTTAGGAGGCCTGAACTACGAGCAGTACTTC.

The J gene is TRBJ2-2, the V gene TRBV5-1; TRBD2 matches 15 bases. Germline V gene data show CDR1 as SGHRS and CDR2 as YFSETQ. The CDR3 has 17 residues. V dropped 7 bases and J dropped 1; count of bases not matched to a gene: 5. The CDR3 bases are TGCGCCAGCGGACTAGCGGGAGGGTCCAAGAACACCGGGGAGCTGTTTTTT. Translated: CASGLAGGSKNTGELFF.

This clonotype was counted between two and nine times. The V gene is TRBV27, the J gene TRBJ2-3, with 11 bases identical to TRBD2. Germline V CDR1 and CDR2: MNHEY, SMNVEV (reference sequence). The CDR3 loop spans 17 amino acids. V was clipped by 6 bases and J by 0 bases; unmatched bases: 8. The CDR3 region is CASRKLIAGGSTDTQYF. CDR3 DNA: TGTGCCAGCAGGAAACTAATAGCGGGAGGGAGCACAGATACGCAGTATTTT.

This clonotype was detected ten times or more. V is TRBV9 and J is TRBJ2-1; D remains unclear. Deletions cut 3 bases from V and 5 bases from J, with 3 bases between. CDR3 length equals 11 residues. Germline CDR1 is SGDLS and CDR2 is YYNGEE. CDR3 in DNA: TGTGCCAGCAGCGAGGACAATGAGCAGTTCTTC. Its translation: CASSEDNEQFF.

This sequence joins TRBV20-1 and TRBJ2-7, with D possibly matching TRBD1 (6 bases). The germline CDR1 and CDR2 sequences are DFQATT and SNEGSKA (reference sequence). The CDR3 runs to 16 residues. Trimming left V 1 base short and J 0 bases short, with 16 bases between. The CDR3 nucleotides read TGCAGTGCTAGAGGCGGGTTGGGACATCACTCCTACGAGCAGTACTTC. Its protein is CSARGGLGHHSYEQYF.

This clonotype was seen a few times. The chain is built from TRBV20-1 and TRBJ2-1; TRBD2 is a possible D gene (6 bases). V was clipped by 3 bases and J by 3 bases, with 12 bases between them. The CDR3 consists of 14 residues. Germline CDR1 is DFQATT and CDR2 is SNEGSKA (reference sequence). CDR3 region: CSASGLAHYNEQFF. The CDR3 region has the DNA TGCAGTGCTAGTGGCCTAGCGCACTACAATGAGCAGTTCTTC.

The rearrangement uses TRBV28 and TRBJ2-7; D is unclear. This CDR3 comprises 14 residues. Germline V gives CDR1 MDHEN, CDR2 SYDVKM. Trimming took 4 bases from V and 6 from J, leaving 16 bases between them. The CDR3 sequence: CASSSSWNRPEQYF. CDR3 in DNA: TGTGCCAGCAGTTCCTCCTGGAACAGACCCGAGCAGTACTTC.

The chain's CDR3 is CASSRTKGPYSNQPQHF. The CDR3 nucleotides read TGTGCCAGCAGTCGGACCAAGGGACCATATAGCAATCAGCCCCAGCATTTT. This rearrangement joins TRBV12-3 or TRBV12-4 to TRBJ1-5, with D maybe TRBD1 (5 bases). The ends were cut back, 5 bases at V and 0 bases at J, with 17 bases in the middle. This CDR3 is 17 amino acids long.

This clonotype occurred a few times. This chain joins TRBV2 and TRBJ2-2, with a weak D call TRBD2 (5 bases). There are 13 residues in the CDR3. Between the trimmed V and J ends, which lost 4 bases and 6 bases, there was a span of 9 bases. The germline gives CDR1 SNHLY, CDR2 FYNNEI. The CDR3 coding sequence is TGTGCCAGCAGTGGGAGAGCGGCCGGGGAGCTGTTTTTT. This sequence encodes CASSGRAAGELFF.

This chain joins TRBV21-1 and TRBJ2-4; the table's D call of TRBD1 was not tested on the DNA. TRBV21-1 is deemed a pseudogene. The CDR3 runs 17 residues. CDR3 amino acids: CASSQPGQHLAKNIQYF. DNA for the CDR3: TGTGCCAGCAGCCAACCGGGACAGCACTTAGCCAAAAACATTCAGTACTTC.

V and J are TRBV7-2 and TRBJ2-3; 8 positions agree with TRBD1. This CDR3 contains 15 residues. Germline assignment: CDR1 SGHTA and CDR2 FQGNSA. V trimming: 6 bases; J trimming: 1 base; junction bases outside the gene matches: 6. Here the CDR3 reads CASSPGTGRTDTQYF. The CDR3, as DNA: TGTGCCAGCAGTCCCGGGACAGGACGCACAGATACGCAGTATTTT.

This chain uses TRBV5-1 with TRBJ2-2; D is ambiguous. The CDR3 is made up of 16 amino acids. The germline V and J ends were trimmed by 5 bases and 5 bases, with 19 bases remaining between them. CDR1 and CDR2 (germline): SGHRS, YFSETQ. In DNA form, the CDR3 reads TGCGCCAGCAGGCGATGGGTCAGCGAATTTACCGGGGAGCTGTTTTTT. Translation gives CASRRWVSEFTGELFF. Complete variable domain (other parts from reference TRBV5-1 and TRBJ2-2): KAGVTQTPRYLIKTRGQQVTLSCSPISGHRSVSWYQQTPGQGLQFLFEYFSETQRNKGNFPGRFSGRQFSNSRSEMNVSTLELGDSALYLCASRRWVSEFTGELFFGEGSRLTVL.

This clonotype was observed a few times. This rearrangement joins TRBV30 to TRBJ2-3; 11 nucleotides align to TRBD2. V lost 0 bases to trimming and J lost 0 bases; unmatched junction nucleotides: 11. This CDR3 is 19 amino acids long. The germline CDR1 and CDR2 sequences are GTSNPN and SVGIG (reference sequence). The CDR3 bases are TGTGCCTGGAGTGTAAGGTTAGCGGGACTAGCGGATAGCACAGATACGCAGTATTTT. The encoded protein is CAWSVRLAGLADSTDTQYF.

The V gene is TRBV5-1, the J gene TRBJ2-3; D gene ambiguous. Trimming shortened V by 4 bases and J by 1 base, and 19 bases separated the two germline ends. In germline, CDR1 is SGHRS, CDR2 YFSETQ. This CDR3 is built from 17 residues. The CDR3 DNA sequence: TGCGCCAGCAGCAGGGTCCTGGTCGGAGTTGGCACAGATACGCAGTATTTT. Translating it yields CASSRVLVGVGTDTQYF.

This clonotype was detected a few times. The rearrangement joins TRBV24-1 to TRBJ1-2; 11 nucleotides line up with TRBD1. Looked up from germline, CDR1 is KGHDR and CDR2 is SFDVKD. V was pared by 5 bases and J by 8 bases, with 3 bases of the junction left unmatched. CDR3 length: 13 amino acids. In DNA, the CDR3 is TGTGCCACCAGTGCCGGACAGGGGGCCGGCTACACCTTC. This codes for CATSAGQGAGYTF.

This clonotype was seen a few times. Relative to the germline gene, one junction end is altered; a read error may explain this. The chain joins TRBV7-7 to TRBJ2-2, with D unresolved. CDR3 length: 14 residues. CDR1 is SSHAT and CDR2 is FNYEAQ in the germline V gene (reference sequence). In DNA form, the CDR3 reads TGTGCTAGCAGCTTAGGATCAGCATCCGGGGAGCTGTTTTTT. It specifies CASSLGSASGELFF.

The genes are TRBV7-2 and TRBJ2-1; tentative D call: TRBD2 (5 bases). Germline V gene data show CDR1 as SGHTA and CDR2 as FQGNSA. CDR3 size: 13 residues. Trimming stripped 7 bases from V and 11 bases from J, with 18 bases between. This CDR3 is CASTQSSGWKQFF. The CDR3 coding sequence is TGTGCCAGCACCCAGTCGAGCGGTTGGAAGCAGTTCTTC.

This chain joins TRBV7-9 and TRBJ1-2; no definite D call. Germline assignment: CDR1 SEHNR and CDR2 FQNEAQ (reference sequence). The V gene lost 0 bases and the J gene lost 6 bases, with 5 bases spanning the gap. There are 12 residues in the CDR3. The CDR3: CASSLARDGYTF. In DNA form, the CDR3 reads TGTGCCAGCAGCTTAGCAAGGGATGGCTACACCTTC. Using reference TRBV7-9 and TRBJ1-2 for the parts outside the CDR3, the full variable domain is DTGVSQNPRHKITKRGQNVTFRCDPISEHNRLYWYRQTLGQGPEFLTYFQNEAQLEKSRLLSDRFSAERPKGSFSTLEIQRTEQGDSAMYLCASSLARDGYTFGSGTRLTVV.

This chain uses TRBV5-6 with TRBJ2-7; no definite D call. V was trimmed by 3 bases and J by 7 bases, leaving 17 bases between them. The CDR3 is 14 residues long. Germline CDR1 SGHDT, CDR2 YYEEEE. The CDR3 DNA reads TGTGCCAGCAGCTCTGGTCTCTTCTCGAGGGAGCAGTACTTC. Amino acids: CASSSGLFSREQYF.